This T cell receptor beta chain appears in the sequencing data of a study of T-cell reconstitution after alpha-beta-depleted transplantation in children. V lost 4 bases and J 4 bases, leaving 5 bases between the germline ends. CDR1 is SGHVS and CDR2 is FNYEAQ in the germline V gene. The CDR3 covers 12 residues. Unique molecular identifiers were used in preparing the TCRbeta library. Each CDR3 protein gets one entry after TCRdb re-called the PCR reads with MiXCR. This sample has about 120,000 distinct CDR3 sequences; about a tenth occur once, and the top ten carry about 7.3%. The TCR was taken from a human donor who donated a stem cell graft to a child with acute lymphoblastic leukemia. The specimen comprised PBMCs from the stem cell graft donor, sampled from the stem cell graft. The J gene is TRBJ1-3, the V gene TRBV7-6, with D hard to call. The CDR3, as DNA: TGTGCCAGCAGCTCGACAGGAAACACCATATATTTT. Residues: CASSSTGNTIYF.